The clone carrying this TCR beta chain was counted between two and nine times. The antigen is not known. TCRdb keeps only in-frame clones here, not all; method: immunoSEQ multiplex PCR. Of about 73,000 clones in the sample, 85% to 90% were seen once. This sample is part of a study of PD-L1 blockade in urothelial cancer. Study information: Patients' histories included 0 to 3 prior chemotherapy regimens.

Study-level findings and limits: Better survival was forecast by a pretreatment blood TCR clonality below the median.

CDR3 length: 13 residues. V shed 4 bases and J 1 base; nucleotides not matched to a gene: 0. Looked up from germline, CDR1 is MNHNS and CDR2 is SASEGT. Sequences were derived from PBMCs, sampled around atezolizumab (anti-PD-L1) treatment. The sequence was collected from a man aged 55 to 70 with urothelial cancer. The V gene is TRBV6-1, the J gene TRBJ1-2; 7 nucleotides line up with TRBD1. The CDR3 bases are TGTGCCAGCAGTGGGGACAGTAACTATGGCTACACCTTC. This sequence encodes CASSGDSNYGYTF.